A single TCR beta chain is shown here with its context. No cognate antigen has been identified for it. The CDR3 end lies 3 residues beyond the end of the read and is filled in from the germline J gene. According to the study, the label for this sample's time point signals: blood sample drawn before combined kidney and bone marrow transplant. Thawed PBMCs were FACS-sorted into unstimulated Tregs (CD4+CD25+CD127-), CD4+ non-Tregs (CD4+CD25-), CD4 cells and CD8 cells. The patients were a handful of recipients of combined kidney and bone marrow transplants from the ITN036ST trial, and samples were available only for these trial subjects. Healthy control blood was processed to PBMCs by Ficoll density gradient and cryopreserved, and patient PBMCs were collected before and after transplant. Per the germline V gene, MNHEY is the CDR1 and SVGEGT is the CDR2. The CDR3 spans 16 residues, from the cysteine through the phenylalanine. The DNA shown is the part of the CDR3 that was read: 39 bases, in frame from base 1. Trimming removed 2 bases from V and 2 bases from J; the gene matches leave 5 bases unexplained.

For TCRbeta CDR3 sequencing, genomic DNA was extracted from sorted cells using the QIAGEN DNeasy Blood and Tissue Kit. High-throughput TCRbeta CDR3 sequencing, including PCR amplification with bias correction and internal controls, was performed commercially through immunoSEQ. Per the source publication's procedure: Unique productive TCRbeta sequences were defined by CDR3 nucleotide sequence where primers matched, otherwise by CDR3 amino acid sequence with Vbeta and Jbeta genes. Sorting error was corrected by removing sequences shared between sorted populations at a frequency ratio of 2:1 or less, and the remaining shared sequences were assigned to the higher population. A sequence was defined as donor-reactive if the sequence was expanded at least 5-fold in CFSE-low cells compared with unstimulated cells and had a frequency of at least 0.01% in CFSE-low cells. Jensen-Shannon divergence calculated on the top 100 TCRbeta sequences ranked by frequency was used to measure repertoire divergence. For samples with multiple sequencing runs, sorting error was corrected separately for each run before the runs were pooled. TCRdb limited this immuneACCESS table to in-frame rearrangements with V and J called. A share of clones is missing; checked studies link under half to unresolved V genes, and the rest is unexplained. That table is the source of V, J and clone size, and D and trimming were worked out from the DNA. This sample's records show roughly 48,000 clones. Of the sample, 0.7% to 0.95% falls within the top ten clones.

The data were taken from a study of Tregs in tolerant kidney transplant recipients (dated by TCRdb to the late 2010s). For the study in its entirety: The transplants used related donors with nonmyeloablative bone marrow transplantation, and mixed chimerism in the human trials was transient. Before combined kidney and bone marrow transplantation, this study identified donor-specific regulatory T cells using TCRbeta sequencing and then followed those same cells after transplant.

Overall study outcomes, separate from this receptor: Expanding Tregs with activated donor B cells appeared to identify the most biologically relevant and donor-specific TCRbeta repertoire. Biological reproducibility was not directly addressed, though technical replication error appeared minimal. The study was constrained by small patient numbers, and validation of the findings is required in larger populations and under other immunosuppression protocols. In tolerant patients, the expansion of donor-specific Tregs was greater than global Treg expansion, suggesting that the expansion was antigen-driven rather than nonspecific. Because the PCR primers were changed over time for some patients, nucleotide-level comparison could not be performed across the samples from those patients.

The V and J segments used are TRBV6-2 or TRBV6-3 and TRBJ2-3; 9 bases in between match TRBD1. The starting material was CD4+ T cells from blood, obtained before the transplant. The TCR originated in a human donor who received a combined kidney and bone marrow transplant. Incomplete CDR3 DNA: TGTGCCAGCAGTTACGCGGACAGGGGCCTCACAGATACG. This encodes CASSYADRGLTDT. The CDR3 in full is CASSYADRGLTDTQYF.